This T cell receptor beta chain is from a study of T cells in Graves' hyperthyroidism and ophthalmopathy. The trim removed 5 bases at V and 5 bases at J, leaving 4 bases unmatched. The germline CDR1 and CDR2 sequences are MNHNS and SASEGT. This CDR3 has 15 amino acids. Amplification of TCR beta CDR3 regions used RNA as the template. First-round RT-PCR of the TCR CDR3 relied on the HTBI primer set. TCRdb passed the multiplex PCR reads through MiXCR, listing each CDR3 protein once. The sample lists over 400,000 distinct CDR3 sequences; roughly 23% were seen once. Sequenced: blood. The chain recombines TRBV6-1 with TRBJ2-3; 13 bases match TRBD2. The sequence came from a woman in her 70s with Graves' ophthalmopathy. CDR3 in amino acids: CASSWTSGRGDTQYF. CDR3 bases: TGTGCCAGCAGTTGGACTAGCGGGAGAGGAGATACGCAGTATTTT.